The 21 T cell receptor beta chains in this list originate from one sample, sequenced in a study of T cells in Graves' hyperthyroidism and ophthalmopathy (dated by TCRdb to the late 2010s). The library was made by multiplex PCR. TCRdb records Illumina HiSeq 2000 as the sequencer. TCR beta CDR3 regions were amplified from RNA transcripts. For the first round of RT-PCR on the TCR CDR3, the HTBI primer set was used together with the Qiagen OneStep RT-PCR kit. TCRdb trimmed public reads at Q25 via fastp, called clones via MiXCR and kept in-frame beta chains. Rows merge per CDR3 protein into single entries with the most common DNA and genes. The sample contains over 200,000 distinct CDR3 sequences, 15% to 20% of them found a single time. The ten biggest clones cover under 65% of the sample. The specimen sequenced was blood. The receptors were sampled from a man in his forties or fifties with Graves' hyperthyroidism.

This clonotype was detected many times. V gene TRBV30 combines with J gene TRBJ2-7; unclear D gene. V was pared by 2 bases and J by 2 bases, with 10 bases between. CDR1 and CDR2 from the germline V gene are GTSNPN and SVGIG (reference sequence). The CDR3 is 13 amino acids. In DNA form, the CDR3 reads TGTGCCTGGAGTATAAGGATCCCCTACGAGCAGTACTTC. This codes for CAWSIRIPYEQYF.

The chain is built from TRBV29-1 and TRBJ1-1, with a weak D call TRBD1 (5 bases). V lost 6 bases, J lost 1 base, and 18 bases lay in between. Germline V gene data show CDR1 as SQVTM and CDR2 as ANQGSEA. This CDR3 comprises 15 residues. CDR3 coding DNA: TGCAGCGTCACGTCCGGGGGGGTACGGAACACTGAAGCTTTCTTT. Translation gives CSVTSGGVRNTEAFF.

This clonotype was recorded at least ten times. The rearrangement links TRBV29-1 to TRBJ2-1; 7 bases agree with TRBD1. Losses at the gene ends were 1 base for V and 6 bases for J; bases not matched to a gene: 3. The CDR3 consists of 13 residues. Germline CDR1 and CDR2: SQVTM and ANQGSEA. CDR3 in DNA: TGCAGCGTTGAAGGGACAGGAGGCAATGAGCAGTTCTTC. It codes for CSVEGTGGNEQFF.

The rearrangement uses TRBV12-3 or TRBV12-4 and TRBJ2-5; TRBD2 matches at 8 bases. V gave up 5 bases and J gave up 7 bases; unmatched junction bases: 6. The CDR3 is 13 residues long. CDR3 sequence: CASSGLAGTTQYF. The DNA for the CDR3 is TGTGCCAGCAGTGGGCTAGCGGGTACGACCCAGTACTTC.

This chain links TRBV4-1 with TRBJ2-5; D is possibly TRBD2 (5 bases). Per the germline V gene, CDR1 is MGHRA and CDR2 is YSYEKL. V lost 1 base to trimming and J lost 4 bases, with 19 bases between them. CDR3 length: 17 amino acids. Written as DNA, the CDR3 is TGCGCCAGCAGCCAAGCGGGCGTTAGGGAGAAAGGAGAGACCCAGTACTTC. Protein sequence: CASSQAGVREKGETQYF.

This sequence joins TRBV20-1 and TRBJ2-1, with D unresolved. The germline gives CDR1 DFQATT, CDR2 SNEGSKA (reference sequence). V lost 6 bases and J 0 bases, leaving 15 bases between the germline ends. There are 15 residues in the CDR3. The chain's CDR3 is CSAPDPGSSYNEQFF. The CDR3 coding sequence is TGCAGTGCCCCAGACCCGGGTAGCTCCTACAATGAGCAGTTCTTC.

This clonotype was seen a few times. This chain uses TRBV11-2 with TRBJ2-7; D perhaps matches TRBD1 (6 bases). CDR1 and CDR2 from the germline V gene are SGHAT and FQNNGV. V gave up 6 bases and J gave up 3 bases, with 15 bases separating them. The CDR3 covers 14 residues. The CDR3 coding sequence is TGTGCCAGCAGTACTAGACAGGCCTACTACGAGCAGTACTTC. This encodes CASSTRQAYYEQYF. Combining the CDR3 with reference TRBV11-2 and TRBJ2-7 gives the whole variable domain EAGVAQSPRYKIIEKRQSVAFWCNPISGHATLYWYQQILGQGPKLLIQFQNNGVVDDSQLPKDRFSAERLKGVDSTLKIQPAKLEDSAVYLCASSTRQAYYEQYFGPGTRLTVT.

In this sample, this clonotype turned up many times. Here the CDR3 reads CASSLWPRVRSYNEQFF. Written as DNA, the CDR3 is TGTGCCAGCAGTTTATGGCCCCGGGTTCGCTCCTACAATGAGCAGTTCTTC. This chain joins TRBV28 and TRBJ2-1; no clear D gene. There are 17 residues in the CDR3. Germline CDR1 and CDR2: MDHEN and SYDVKM. Between the trimmed V and J ends, which lost 0 bases and 0 bases, there was a span of 12 bases.

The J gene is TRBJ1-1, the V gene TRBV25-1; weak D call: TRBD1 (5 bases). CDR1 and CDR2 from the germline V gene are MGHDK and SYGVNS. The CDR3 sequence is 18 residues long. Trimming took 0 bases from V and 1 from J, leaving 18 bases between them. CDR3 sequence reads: CASSEYLIGAGQNTEAFF. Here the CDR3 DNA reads TGTGCCAGCAGTGAATATCTAATCGGGGCAGGACAGAACACTGAAGCTTTCTTT.

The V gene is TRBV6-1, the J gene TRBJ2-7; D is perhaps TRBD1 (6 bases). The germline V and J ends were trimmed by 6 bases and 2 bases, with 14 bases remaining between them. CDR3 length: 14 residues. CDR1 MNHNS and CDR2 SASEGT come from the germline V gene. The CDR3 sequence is CASRRNEGAYEQYF. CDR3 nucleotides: TGTGCCAGCAGGCGCAATGAGGGGGCCTACGAGCAGTACTTC.

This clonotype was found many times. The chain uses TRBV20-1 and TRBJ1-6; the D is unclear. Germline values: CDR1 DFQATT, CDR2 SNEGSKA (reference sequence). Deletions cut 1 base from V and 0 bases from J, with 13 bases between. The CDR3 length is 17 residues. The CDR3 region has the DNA TGCAGTGCTAGAGTGTACAGCTACAACTCCTATAATTCACCCCTCCACTTT. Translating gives CSARVYSYNSYNSPLHF.

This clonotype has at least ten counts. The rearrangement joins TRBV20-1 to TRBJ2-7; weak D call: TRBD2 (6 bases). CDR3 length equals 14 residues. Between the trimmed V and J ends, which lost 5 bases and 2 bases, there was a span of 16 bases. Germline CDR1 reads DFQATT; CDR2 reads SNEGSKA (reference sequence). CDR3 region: CSAVRDGGTYEQYF. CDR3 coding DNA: TGCAGTGCTGTCCGGGACGGGGGTACCTACGAGCAGTACTTC.

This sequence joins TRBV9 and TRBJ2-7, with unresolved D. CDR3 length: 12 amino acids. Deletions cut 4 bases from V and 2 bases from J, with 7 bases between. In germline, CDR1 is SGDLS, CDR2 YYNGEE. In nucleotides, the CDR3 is TGTGCCAGCAGCTCCCACACCTACGAGCAGTACTTC. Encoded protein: CASSSHTYEQYF. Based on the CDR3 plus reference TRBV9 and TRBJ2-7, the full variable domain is DSGVTQTPKHLITATGQRVTLRCSPRSGDLSVYWYQQSLDQGLQFLIQYYNGEERAKGNILERFSAQQFPDLHSELNLSSLELGDSALYFCASSSHTYEQYFGPGTRLTVT.

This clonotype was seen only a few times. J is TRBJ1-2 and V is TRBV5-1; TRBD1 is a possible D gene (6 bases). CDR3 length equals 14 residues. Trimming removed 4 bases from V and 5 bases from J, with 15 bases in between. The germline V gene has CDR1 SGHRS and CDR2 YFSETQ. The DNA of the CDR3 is TGCGCCAGCAGCCCAAATCCCACAGGGTATGGCTACACCTTC. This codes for CASSPNPTGYGYTF.

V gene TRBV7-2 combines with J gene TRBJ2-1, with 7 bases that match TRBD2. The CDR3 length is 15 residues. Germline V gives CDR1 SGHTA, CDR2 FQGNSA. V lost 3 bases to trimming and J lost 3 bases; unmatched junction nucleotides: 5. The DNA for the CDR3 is TGTGCCAGCAGCTTCCGCACTAGCGACTACAATGAGCAGTTCTTC. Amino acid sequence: CASSFRTSDYNEQFF.

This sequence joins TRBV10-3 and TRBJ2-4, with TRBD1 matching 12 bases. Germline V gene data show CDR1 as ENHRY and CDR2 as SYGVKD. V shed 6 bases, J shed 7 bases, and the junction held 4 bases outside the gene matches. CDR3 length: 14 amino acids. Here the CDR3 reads CAIRGTGGQNIQYF. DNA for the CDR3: TGTGCCATCAGAGGGACAGGGGGCCAGAACATTCAGTACTTC.

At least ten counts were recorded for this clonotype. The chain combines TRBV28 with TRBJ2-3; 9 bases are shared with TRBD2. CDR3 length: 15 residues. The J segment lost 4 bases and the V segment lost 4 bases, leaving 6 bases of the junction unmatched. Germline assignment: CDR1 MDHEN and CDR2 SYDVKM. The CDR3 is CASSYGGRASDTQYF. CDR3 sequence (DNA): TGTGCCAGCAGTTATGGCGGGAGGGCCTCAGATACGCAGTATTTT.

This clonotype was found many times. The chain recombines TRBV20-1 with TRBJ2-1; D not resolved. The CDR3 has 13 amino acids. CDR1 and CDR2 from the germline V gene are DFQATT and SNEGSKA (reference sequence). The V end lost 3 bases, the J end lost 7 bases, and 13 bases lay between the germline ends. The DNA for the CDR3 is TGCAGTGCTAGTCCAGCCCAGCAAAATGAGCAGTTCTTC. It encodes CSASPAQQNEQFF.

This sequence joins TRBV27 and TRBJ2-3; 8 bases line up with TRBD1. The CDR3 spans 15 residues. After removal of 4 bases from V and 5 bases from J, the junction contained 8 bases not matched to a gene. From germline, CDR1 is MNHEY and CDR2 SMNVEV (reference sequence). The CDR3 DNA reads TGTGCCAGCAGTTACAGGACAGGGAGCGTAGATACGCAGTATTTT. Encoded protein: CASSYRTGSVDTQYF.

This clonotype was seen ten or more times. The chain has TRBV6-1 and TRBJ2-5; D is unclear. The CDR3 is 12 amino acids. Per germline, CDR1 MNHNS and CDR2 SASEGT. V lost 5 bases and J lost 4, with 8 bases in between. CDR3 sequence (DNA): TGTGCCAGCAGTCCGGCTGGAGAGACCCAGTACTTC. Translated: CASSPAGETQYF.

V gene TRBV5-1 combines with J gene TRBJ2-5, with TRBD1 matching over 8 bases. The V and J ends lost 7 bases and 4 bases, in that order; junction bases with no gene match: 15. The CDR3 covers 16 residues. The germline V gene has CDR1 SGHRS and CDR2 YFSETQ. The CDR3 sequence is CASSKDRTGNRETQYF. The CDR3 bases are TGCGCCAGCTCTAAAGATAGGACAGGGAATAGAGAGACCCAGTACTTC.